This TCR beta chain came from a study of T cells in Graves' hyperthyroidism and ophthalmopathy (dated by TCRdb to between 2018 and 2021). Notes on the research overall: Peripheral blood samples were taken at the time of initial diagnosis, prior to any treatment. Prospective prediction of ophthalmopathy was tested in an independent validation cohort of 18 to 20 hyperthyroidism patients and some 17 patients who later progressed to ophthalmopathy. In six Graves' hyperthyroidism patients, the study also compared T-cell repertoires from thyroid tissue with T-cell repertoires from blood. To identify TCR V-J signatures that set the groups apart, the researchers used a discovery cohort of 90 to 100 patients, made up of 43 with Graves' ophthalmopathy and 57 with stable Graves' hyperthyroidism. The roughly 100 discovery patients were randomly split 7:3 into training and test sets. After sampling, hyperthyroidism patients received methimazole starting at 30 mg daily, and ophthalmopathy patients received high-dose intravenous methylprednisolone. TCR Vbeta CDR3 sequencing of 120 to 150 peripheral blood samples (fewer than 45 ophthalmopathy, about 74 hyperthyroidism and roughly 17 progressor patients) is reported in the paper.

The TCR beta CDR3 regions were amplified from the RNA transcripts. The first round of RT-PCR for the TCR CDR3 was performed with the HTBI primer set and the Qiagen OneStep RT-PCR kit. The libraries were constructed in a second round of multiplex PCR and then size-selected and purified. Paired-end sequencing of the libraries was performed with 100 bp reads on an Illumina HiSeq2000. In the authors' own workflow: SOAPnuke was used to process the raw data, throwing out any read that contained adapters or uncalled bases, had a mean Phred below 15, or lacked an exact constant-primer or identifier match. High-quality paired reads were merged with COPE v1.2.5, and unique nucleotide sequences were defined as clonotypes. Clonotypes were aligned to IMGT TRBV, TRBD and TRBJ reference segments using MiTCR v1.1. The analysis included only V-J combinations with a frequency above 0.0001, which together covered over 98% of the repertoires. A TCS score was defined as the ratio of F50 (clonal expansion) to E x V (chaos), with BLOSUM62-based TCRdist applied between CDR3 peptides within each V-J. Welch's t-statistics and random forest reduced fewer than 600 V-J features to fewer than 15, which were used in a naive Bayes classifier (R e1071). The raw public data were reprocessed by TCRdb itself: fastp quality trimming at Q25, MiXCR clonotype calling, in-frame beta chains only. Each CDR3 protein gets just one entry, which takes the most common genes and DNA from the rows behind it. These V and J calls rely on TCRdb rather than the paper's analysis. In this sample the table shows under 750,000 distinct CDR3 sequences, around 20% of which occur a single time. Of the sample, 16% falls within the top ten clones.

Hyperthyroidism patients were newly diagnosed, had a disease duration of under 2 months, and were aged 18 to 65 years. The study excluded patients with uncontrolled infections, other autoimmune diseases, pregnancy or lactation. Diagnoses relied on clinical symptoms, serum thyroxine and TRAb, thyroid ultrasound and orbital computed tomography. For progressor patients, blood was drawn at the first diagnosis of hyperthyroidism, before any ophthalmopathy symptoms had appeared. PBMCs were separated from approximately 10 ml of fresh peripheral blood using Ficoll-Paque density gradient centrifugation. Progressor patients were first diagnosed with Graves' hyperthyroidism and then developed ophthalmopathy during follow-up. Total RNA was extracted with Trizol reagent, and quality was checked on an Agilent 2100 Bioanalyzer. CDR3 length: 15 amino acids, cysteine to phenylalanine. Kept here is only the CDR3 DNA, which spans 45 bases and is read in frame from base 1. V is reduced by 1 base and J by 2 bases, leaving a spacing of 12 bases between them. For CDR1 and CDR2, the germline V gene (reference sequence) lists GTSNPN and SVGIG.

This clonotype has just a few counts. The target of this receptor is not known. One base away there is no much larger clone; base qualities are not given. Study-level results and caveats: Most expanded thyroid clonotypes (frequency above 0.001) were also found in blood, which suggests that blood repertoires may mirror thyroid immune responses. A model built on a 13 V-J signature distinguished ophthalmopathy from stable hyperthyroidism, reaching roughly 88% sensitivity and approximately 81% specificity in cross-validation and 80%/75% in testing. Sample size was not statistically predetermined, and investigators were not blinded to group allocation. In validation, progression to ophthalmopathy was predicted by the model with 55% to 71% sensitivity and approximately 78% specificity, a median of roughly six months before onset.

Sequencing input: blood. This clonotype originated in a woman between 45 and 60 years old with Graves' hyperthyroidism that later progressed to Graves' ophthalmopathy. The V and J genes are TRBV30 and TRBJ1-3; tentative D gene TRBD1, with 5 bases matching. The CDR3 region has the sequence CAWSGGVPAGNTIYF. In nucleotide form, the sequence is TGTGCCTGGAGTGGAGGGGTGCCGGCTGGAAACACCATATATTTT.